The rows below give T cell receptor beta chains drawn from one sample of a study of blood T cell repertoires in COVID-19. The assay was immunoSEQ multiplex PCR, and TCRdb's table has in-frame clones only and misses some. The table includes over 100,000 clones, about 80% detected once. Sequencing was done on a sample of peripheral blood. The receptor set was obtained from a human donor in a cohort sampled during active COVID-19. The CDR3 runs from the conserved cysteine through the conserved F or W. The D gene is left open where the match is weak. For some rows the clone size is stated as once, few or many, or as a class when expanded; others skip it.

j_call | d_call | clone_size | v_call | cdr3_nt | cdr3_aa
TRBJ2-3 | . | . | TRBV7-3 | TGTGCCAGCAGCTTAATGGCCGCAGATACGCAGTATTTT | CASSLMAADTQYF
TRBJ2-1 | TRBD1 | . | TRBV6-5 | TGTGCCAGCAGGCTCAACAGGGGGTTGGGTGAGCAGTTCTTC | CASRLNRGLGEQFF
TRBJ2-7 | . | . | TRBV12-3/TRBV12-4 | TGTGCCAGCAGTTTCGGTTCCGCTTACGAGCAGTACTTC | CASSFGSAYEQYF
TRBJ2-2 | . | . | TRBV19 | TGTGCCAGTATCAACAGGGACACCGGGGAGCTGTTTTTT | CASINRDTGELFF
TRBJ2-7 | TRBD2 | . | TRBV18 | TGTGCCAGCTCACCACCTATCGGGGGGGTCTCCTACGAGCAGTACTTC | CASSPPIGGVSYEQYF
TRBJ1-5 | TRBD1 | . | TRBV5-6 | TGTGCCAGCAGCCTGCGGGGTTTTTGGGACAGCTTTCAGCCCCAGCATTTT | CASSLRGFWDSFQPQHF
TRBJ1-2 | . | once | TRBV9 | TGTGCCAGCAGCGAAAGCCTACGGGGTAGTCTGCAGGGCTACACCTTC | CASSESLRGSLQGYTF
TRBJ2-5 | . | . | TRBV11-2 | TGTGCCAGCAGCTTAATTACCCGGGAGACCCAGTACTTC | CASSLITRETQYF
TRBJ2-7 | . | . | TRBV2 | TGTGCCAGCAGTACCCCTGTGCGGGGTAAGACCTCCTACGAGCAGTACTTC | CASSTPVRGKTSYEQYF
TRBJ2-5 | TRBD2 | . | TRBV9 | TGTGCCAGCAGGGCCGGGGGGACAGAGACCCAGTACTTC | CASRAGGTETQYF
TRBJ1-5 | TRBD1 | . | TRBV6-2/TRBV6-3 | TGTGCCAGCAGTTACCATGATGGAACAGGGGGCAATCAGCCCCAGCATTTT | CASSYHDGTGGNQPQHF
TRBJ2-7 | . | . | TRBV10-1 | TGCGCCAGCAGTGAGTCAACCGGCGAGCAGTACTTC | CASSESTGEQYF
TRBJ2-2 | . | . | TRBV3-1/TRBV3-2 | TGTGCCAGCAGCCAAGCCCCACATACCGGGGAGCTGTTTTTT | CASSQAPHTGELFF
TRBJ2-1 | TRBD1 | . | TRBV18 | TGTGCCAGCTCACCAATTCTGGGACAGGGTGTTAACAATGAGCAGTTCTTC | CASSPILGQGVNNEQFF
TRBJ2-1 | . | . | TRBV10-3 | TGTGCCATCAGTGATAGTAAGGCGGAGAAGTACAATGAGCAGTTCTTC | CAISDSKAEKYNEQFF
TRBJ2-5 | . | . | TRBV4-3 | TGCGCCAGCAGCCAGTCGGGATGGCCTGGAGAGACCCAGTACTTC | CASSQSGWPGETQYF
TRBJ2-2 | TRBD1 | . | TRBV6-5 | TGTGCCACGGACAGGGGGCGGACCGGGGAGCTGTTTTTT | CATDRGRTGELFF
TRBJ1-2 | . | . | TRBV5-1 | TGCGCCAGCCACAGTGGTGGGGGCTCAAACTATGGCTACACCTTC | CASHSGGGSNYGYTF
TRBJ2-2 | TRBD2 | . | TRBV30 | TGTGCCTGGCGTCAAACCGGGGGGGCGGTGGCCGGGGAGCTGTTTTTT | CAWRQTGGAVAGELFF
TRBJ2-5 | . | . | TRBV2 | TGTGCCAGCAGACTCGACGGGGAACTTAGGGCCCAGTACTTC | CASRLDGELRAQYF
TRBJ2-3 | TRBD2 | . | TRBV6-4 | TGTGCCAGCAGCGTAGCGGGGGCTAGCACAGATACGCAGTATTTT | CASSVAGASTDTQYF
TRBJ2-3 | . | few | TRBV5-1 | TGCGCCAGCAATGAGGGTGGCGGCACAGATACGCAGTATTTT | CASNEGGGTDTQYF
TRBJ2-3 | TRBD2 | . | TRBV9 | TGTGCCAGCAGCGTACTAGCGGGGGCCTACACAGATACGCAGTATTTT | CASSVLAGAYTDTQYF